The clone carrying this TCR beta chain was detected only a few times. Its antigen is not identified. The source of the sample is a study of Graves' ophthalmopathy and Graves' hyperthyroidism. Whole-study results and caveats: Sensitivity of 85% to 90% and specificity of roughly 80% were achieved when a 13-signature model separated ophthalmopathy from stable hyperthyroidism. Among thyroid clonotypes expanded above 0.001 frequency, most also appeared in blood. For predicting ophthalmopathy progression, the model had almost 71% sensitivity and 72% to 75% specificity.

The germline gives CDR1 WNHNN, CDR2 SYGVQD (reference sequence). The CDR3 is 16 amino acids. V gave up 6 bases and J gave up 6 bases; unmatched junction bases: 12. Enrollment excluded any patients with other autoimmune diseases, uncontrolled infections, pregnancy or lactation. Amplifying from RNA transcripts, the study obtained TCR beta CDR3 regions. RT-PCR was first run with HTBI primers, then multiplex PCR in a second round. Each CDR3 protein gets one entry after TCRdb re-called the multiplex PCR reads with MiXCR. The sample has over a million distinct CDR3 sequences, 35% to 40% seen once. Sequencing input: peripheral blood or thyroid tissue (not recorded which). The sequence derives from an adult man with Graves' hyperthyroidism. This chain joins TRBV10-1 and TRBJ2-7; 12 bases are shared with TRBD1. The CDR3 is CASRRDRGLFMCEQYF. Written as DNA, the CDR3 is TGCGCCAGCAGGAGGGACAGGGGGCTTTTCATGTGCGAGCAGTACTTC.